This T cell receptor (beta chain) was profiled in a study of shared clonotypes between healthy human individuals. How the authors handled the data: ImmunoSEQ only sent back junction sequences with no quality scores, so filtering was done differently. Repertoires were generated with immunoSEQ multiplex PCR, while TCRdb's copy carries only in-frame clones and drops some. The V and J calls and clone size come from that table; D and trimming were worked out from the DNA. Found here are some 630,000 clones, approximately 79% of them singletons; the top ten hold around 2%. General study findings and limits: Limitation of the genetic and exposure-history diversity represented came from the few donors.

As to this clone: The antigen remains undetermined.

CD45RA+ naive and CD45RA-negative memory subsets were separated from CD4+ cells. This receptor was taken from a young woman in good health. The source material was memory CD4+ T cells sorted from blood. The subset was: CD45RA-negative fraction.

CDR3 residues: CSVQQVHSHGYTF. CDR3 sequence (DNA): TGCAGCGTCCAGCAGGTCCACAGCCATGGCTACACCTTC. This chain joins TRBV29-1 and TRBJ1-2; D gene uncertain. Germline loops: CDR1 SQVTM, CDR2 ANQGSEA. The CDR3 loop spans 13 amino acids. V gave up 6 bases and J gave up 6 bases, with 17 bases separating them.